The rows below give T cell receptor beta chains drawn from one sample of a study of blood T cell repertoires in COVID-19. The table came from immunoSEQ multiplex PCR; TCRdb's copy has only in-frame clones and leaves some out. The profile covers 15,000 to 20,000 clones, with roughly nine tenths appearing a single time and less than 6% taken by the ten largest. The sequencing sample was made of peripheral blood. These receptors came from a human donor in a cohort sampled during active COVID-19. Each CDR3 is given with its conserved first and last residue. Each record gives: D gene, J gene, V gene, CDR3 protein. A D gene is named only where the DNA matches it firmly.

d_gene: TRBD1; j_gene: TRBJ1-2; v_gene: TRBV28; CDR3aa: CASRQGKYGYTF
d_gene: -; j_gene: TRBJ1-1; v_gene: TRBV25-1; CDR3aa: CASSDGFGGTNTEAFF
d_gene: -; j_gene: TRBJ2-1; v_gene: TRBV5-1; CDR3aa: CASSLNMGLAYNEQFF
d_gene: TRBD1; j_gene: TRBJ2-3; v_gene: TRBV24-1; CDR3aa: CATSDPGTGLTTDTQYF
d_gene: TRBD2; j_gene: TRBJ2-3; v_gene: TRBV6-6; CDR3aa: CASSYGTSGRSDTQYF
d_gene: TRBD1; j_gene: TRBJ1-4; v_gene: TRBV7-2; CDR3aa: CASSLSGTGREKLFF
d_gene: -; j_gene: TRBJ1-4; v_gene: TRBV14; CDR3aa: CASSQYGLDEKLFF
d_gene: -; j_gene: TRBJ2-2; v_gene: TRBV3-1/TRBV3-2; CDR3aa: CASSQDMGGGPGTGELFF
d_gene: -; j_gene: TRBJ1-4; v_gene: TRBV21-1; CDR3aa: CASRDPSTGPRGEKLFF
d_gene: TRBD2; j_gene: TRBJ2-1; v_gene: TRBV5-1; CDR3aa: CASGAGGPRGNEQFF
d_gene: TRBD2; j_gene: TRBJ2-3; v_gene: TRBV5-1; CDR3aa: CASRGRGSTDTQYF
d_gene: TRBD1; j_gene: TRBJ2-5; v_gene: TRBV28; CDR3aa: CASSWKGARGETQYF
d_gene: TRBD2; j_gene: TRBJ2-1; v_gene: TRBV9; CDR3aa: CASSPTSGRANEQFF
d_gene: TRBD2; j_gene: TRBJ2-3; v_gene: TRBV29-1; CDR3aa: CSVEPSGTDTQYF
d_gene: TRBD2; j_gene: TRBJ2-1; v_gene: TRBV4-1; CDR3aa: CASSQSQRGTYNEQFF
d_gene: -; j_gene: TRBJ1-2; v_gene: TRBV6-5; CDR3aa: CASSSRGADGYTF